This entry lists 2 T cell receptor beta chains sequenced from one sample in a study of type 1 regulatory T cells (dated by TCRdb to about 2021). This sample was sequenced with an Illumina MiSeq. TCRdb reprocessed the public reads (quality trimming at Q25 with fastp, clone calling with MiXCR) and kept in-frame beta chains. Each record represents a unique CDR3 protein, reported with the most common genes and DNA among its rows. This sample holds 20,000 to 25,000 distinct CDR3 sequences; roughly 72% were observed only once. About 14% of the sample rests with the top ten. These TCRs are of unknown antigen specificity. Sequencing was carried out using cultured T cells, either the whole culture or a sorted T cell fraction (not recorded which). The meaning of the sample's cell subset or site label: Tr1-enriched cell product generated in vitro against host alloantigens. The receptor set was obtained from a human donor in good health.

This CDR3 is CASSSQPAGTSTDTQYF. The CDR3 DNA follows: TGCGCCAGCAGCTCCCAGCCAGCGGGAACTAGCACAGATACGCAGTATTTT. This chain joins TRBV5-1 and TRBJ2-3, with TRBD2 identical over 7 bases. Trimming cost V 3 bases and J 0 bases; bases outside gene matches: 10. The CDR3 contains 17 residues. Germline V gene lookup returns CDR1 SGHRS and CDR2 YFSETQ.

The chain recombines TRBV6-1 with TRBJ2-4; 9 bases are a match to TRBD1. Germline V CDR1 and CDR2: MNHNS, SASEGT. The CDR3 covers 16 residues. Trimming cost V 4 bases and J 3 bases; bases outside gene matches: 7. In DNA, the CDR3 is TGTGCCAGCAGTGTTACAGGGGGCATCGGCAAAAACATTCAGTACTTC. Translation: CASSVTGGIGKNIQYF.